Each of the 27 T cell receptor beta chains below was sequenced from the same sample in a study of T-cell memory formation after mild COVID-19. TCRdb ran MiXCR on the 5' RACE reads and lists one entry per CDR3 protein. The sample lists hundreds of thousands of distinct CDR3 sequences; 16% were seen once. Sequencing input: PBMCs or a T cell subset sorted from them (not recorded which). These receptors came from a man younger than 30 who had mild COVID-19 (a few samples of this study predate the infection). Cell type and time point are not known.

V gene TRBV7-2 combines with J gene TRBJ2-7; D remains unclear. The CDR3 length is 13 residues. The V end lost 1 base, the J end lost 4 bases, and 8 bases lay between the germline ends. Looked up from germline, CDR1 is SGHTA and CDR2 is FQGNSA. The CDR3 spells CASSLDPGYEQYV. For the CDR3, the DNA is TGTGCCAGCAGCTTAGATCCGGGTTACGAGCAGTACGTC.

The CDR3: CASSFPDREGNYGYTF. As DNA, the CDR3 is TGCGCCAGCAGCTTCCCCGACAGGGAGGGGAACTATGGCTACACCTTC. The chain uses TRBV5-1 and TRBJ1-2; TRBD1 matches at 7 bases. Losses at the gene ends were 2 bases for V and 2 bases for J; bases not matched to a gene: 9. Germline V CDR1 and CDR2: SGHRS, YFSETQ. This CDR3 has 16 amino acids.

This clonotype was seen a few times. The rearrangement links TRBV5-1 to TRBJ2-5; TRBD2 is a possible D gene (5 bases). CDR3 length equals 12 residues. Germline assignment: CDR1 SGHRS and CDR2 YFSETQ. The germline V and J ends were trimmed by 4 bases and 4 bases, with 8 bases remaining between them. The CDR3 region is CASSGEGETQYF. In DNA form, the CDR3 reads TGCGCCAGCAGCGGCGAGGGAGAGACCCAGTACTTC.

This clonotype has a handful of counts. For the CDR3, the DNA is TGTGCCAGCAGTTACTCCGGCTCTGGGGCCAACGTCCTGACTTTC. It specifies CASSYSGSGANVLTF. This chain links TRBV6-5 with TRBJ2-6, with D unclear. Per the germline V gene, CDR1 is MNHEY and CDR2 is SVGAGI. V lost 0 bases and J 0 bases, leaving 3 bases between the germline ends. This CDR3 has 15 amino acids.

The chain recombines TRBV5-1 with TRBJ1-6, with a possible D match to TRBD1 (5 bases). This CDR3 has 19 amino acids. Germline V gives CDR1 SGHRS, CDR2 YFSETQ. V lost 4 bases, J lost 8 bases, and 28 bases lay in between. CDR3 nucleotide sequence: TGCGCCAGCAGCCGGGCCCCAGGGACCTCTCGGAATATGCATTCACCCCTCCACTTT. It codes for CASSRAPGTSRNMHSPLHF.

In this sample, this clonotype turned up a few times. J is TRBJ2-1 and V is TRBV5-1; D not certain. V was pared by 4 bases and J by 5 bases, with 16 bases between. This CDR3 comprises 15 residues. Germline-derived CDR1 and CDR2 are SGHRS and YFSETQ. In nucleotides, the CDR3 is TGCGCCAGCAGCCCGCCGATAGTCCCCCACAATGAGCAGTTCTTC. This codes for CASSPPIVPHNEQFF.

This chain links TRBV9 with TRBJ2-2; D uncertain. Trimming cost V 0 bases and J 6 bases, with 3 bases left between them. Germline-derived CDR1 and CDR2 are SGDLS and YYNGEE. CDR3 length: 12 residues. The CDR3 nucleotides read TGTGCCAGCAGCGTAGTGGCCGGGGAGCTGTTTTTT. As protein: CASSVVAGELFF.

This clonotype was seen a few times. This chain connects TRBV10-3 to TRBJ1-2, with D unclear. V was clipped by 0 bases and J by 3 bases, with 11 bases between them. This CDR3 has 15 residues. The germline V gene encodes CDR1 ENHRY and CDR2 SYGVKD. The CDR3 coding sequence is TGTGCCATCAGTGAGTCGGAGGGTAGAGACTATGGCTACACCTTC. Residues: CAISESEGRDYGYTF.

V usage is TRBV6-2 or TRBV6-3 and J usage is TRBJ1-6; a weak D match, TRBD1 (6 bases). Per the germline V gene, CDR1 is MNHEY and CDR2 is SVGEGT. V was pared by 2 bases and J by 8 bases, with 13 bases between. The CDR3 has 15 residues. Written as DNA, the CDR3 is TGTGCCAGCAGTTACCTCGGGGCAGGGGATTCACCCCTCCACTTT. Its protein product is CASSYLGAGDSPLHF.

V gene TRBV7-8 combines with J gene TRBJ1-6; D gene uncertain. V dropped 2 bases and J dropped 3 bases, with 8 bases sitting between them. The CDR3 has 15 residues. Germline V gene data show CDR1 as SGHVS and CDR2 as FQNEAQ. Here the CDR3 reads CASSLRHDYNSPLHF. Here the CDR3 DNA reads TGTGCCAGCAGCTTACGACACGACTATAATTCACCCCTCCACTTT.

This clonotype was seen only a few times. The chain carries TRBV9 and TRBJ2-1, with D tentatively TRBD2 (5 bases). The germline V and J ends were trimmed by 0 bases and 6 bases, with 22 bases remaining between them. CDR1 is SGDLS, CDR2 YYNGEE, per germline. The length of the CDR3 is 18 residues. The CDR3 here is CASSVGDPYERVPNEQFF. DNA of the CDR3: TGTGCCAGCAGCGTAGGTGACCCCTATGAGAGGGTCCCCAATGAGCAGTTCTTC.

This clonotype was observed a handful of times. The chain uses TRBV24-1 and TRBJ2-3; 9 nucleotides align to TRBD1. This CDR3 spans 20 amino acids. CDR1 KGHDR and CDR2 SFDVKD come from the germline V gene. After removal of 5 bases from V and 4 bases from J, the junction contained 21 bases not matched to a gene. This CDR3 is CATSAPQGAGASLGADTQYF. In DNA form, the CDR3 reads TGTGCCACCAGTGCACCACAGGGGGCGGGGGCCAGCCTGGGAGCAGATACGCAGTATTTT.

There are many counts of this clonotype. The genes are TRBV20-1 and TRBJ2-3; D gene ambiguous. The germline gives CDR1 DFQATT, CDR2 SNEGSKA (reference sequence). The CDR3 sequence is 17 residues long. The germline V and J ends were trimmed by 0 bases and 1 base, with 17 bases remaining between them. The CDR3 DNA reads TGCAGTGCTAGAGACCCGGCGAGAGGCCCCGGCACAGATACGCAGTATTTT. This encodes CSARDPARGPGTDTQYF.

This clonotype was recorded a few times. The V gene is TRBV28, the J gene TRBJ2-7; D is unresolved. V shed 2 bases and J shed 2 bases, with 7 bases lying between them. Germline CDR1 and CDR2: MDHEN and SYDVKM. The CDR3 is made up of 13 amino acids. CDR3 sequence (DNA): TGTGCCAGCAGTTTAGCTCTCCCCTACGAGCAGTACGTC. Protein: CASSLALPYEQYV.

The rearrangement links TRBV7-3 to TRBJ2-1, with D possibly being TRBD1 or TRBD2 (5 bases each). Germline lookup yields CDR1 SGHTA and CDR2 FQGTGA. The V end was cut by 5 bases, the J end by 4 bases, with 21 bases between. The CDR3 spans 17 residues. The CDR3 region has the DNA TGTGCCAGCAGCCCCCACAGGAGCCGGGACGTGTACAATGAGCAGTTCTTC. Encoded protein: CASSPHRSRDVYNEQFF. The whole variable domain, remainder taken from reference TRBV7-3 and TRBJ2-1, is GAGVSQTPSNKVTEKGKYVELRCDPISGHTALYWYRQSLGQGPEFLIYFQGTGAADDSGLPNDRFFAVRPEGSVSTLKIQRTERGDSAVYLCASSPHRSRDVYNEQFFGPGTRLTVL.

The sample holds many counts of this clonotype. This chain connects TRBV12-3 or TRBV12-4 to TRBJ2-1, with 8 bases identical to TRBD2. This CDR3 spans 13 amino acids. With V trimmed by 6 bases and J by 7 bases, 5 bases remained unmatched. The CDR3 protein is CASRWSGGNEQFF. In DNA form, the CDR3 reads TGTGCCAGCAGATGGTCGGGGGGGAATGAGCAGTTCTTC.

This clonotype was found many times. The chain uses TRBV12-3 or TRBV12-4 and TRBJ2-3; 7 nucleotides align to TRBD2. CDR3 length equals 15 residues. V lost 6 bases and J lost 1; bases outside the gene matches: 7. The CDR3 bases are TGTGCCAGCAGCTCAAGTGCGGGGGGCACAGATACGCAGTATTTT. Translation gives CASSSSAGGTDTQYF.

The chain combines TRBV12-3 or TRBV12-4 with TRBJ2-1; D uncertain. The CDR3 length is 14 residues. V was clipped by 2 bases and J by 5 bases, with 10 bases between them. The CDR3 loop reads CASSLSSGDNEQFF. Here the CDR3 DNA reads TGTGCCAGCAGTTTAAGTTCAGGAGACAATGAGCAGTTCTTC.

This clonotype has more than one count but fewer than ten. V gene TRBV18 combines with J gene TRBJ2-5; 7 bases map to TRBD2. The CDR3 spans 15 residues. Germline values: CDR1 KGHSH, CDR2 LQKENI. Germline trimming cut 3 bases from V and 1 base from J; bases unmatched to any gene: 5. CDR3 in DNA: TGTGCCAGCTCACCGCAAGCGGGAACCCAAGAGACCCAGTACTTC. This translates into CASSPQAGTQETQYF.

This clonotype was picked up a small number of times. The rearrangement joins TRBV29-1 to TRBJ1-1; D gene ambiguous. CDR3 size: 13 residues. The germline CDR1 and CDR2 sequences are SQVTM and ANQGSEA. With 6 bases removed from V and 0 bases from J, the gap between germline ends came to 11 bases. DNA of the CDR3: TGCAGCGTCCGGGGTGGTATGAACACTGAAGCTTTCTTT. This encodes CSVRGGMNTEAFF.

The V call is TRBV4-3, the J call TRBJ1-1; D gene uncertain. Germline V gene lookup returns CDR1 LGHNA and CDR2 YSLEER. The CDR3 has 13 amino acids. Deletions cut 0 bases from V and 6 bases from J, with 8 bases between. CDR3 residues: CASSQEYIAEAFF. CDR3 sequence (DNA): TGCGCCAGCAGCCAAGAATACATTGCTGAAGCTTTCTTT.

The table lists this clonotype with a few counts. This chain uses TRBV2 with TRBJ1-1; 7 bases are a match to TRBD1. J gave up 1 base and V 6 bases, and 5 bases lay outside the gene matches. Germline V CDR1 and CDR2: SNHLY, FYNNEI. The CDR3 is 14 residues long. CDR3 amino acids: CASSQGVKNTEAFF. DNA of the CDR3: TGTGCCAGCAGCCAGGGGGTTAAGAACACTGAAGCTTTCTTT. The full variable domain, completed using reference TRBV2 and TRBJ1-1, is EPEVTQTPSHQVTQMGQEVILRCVPISNHLYFYWYRQILGQKVEFLVSFYNNEISEKSEIFDDQFSVERPDGSNFTLKIRSTKLEDSAMYFCASSQGVKNTEAFFGQGTRLTVV.

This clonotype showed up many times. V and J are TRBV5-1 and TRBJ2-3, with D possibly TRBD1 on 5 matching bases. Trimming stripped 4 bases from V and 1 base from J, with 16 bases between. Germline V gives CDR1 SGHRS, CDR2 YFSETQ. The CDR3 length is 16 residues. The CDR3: CASSGSAGMGTDTQYF. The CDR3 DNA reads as TGCGCCAGCAGCGGTTCAGCAGGGATGGGCACAGATACGCAGTATTTT.

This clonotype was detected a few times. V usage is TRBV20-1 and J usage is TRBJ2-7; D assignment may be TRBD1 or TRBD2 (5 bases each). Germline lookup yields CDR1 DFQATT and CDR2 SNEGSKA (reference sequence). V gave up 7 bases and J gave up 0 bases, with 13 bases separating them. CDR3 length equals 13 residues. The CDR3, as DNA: TGCAGTGTACCGGGACGCAACTCCTACGAGCAGTACGTC. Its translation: CSVPGRNSYEQYV.

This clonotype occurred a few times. The CDR3 bases are TGTGCCAACGGGCAGCGGGGTTCAGATACGCAGTATTTT. It encodes CANGQRGSDTQYF. The chain carries TRBV7-2 and TRBJ2-3; 7 bases match TRBD2. From germline, CDR1 is SGHTA and CDR2 FQGNSA. The J segment lost 4 bases and the V segment lost 10 bases, leaving 8 bases of the junction unmatched. The CDR3 has 13 residues.

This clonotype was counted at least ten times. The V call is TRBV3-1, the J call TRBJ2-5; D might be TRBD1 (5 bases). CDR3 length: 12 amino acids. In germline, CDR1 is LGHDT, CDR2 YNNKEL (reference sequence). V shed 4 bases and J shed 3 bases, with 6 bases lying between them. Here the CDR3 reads CASSLTEETQYF. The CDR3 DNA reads TGTGCCAGCAGCCTGACAGAAGAGACCCAGTACTTC.

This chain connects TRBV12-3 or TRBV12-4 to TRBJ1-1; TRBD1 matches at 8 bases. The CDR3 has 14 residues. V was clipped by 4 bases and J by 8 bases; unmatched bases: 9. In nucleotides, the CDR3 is TGTGCCAGCAGTTCAAACAGGGGGGGCGAAGAAGCTTTCTTT. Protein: CASSSNRGGEEAFF.